Presented here are 3 T cell receptor beta chains from one specimen sequenced in a study of T cells in Graves' hyperthyroidism and ophthalmopathy. TCR beta CDR3 regions were amplified from RNA transcripts. The primer set for the first-round RT-PCR of the TCR CDR3 was HTBI. TCRdb reanalysed the multiplex PCR reads using MiXCR and keeps one entry per CDR3 protein. The table has roughly 360,000 distinct CDR3 sequences, approximately 12% seen once; the top ten hold about 20%. Specimen: blood. These receptor sequences come from a man younger than 45 with Graves' hyperthyroidism that later progressed to Graves' ophthalmopathy.

The chain recombines TRBV6-5 with TRBJ2-1; D is unclear. Germline V gene lookup returns CDR1 MNHEY and CDR2 SVGAGI. The CDR3 length is 12 residues. V lost 2 bases to trimming and J lost 8 bases, with 7 bases between them. CDR3 bases: TGTGCCAGCAGTTACCCGGGCGATGAGCAGTTCTTC. The encoded protein is CASSYPGDEQFF.

The chain carries TRBV7-8 and TRBJ2-5; D remains ambiguous. Germline V gene lookup returns CDR1 SGHVS and CDR2 FQNEAQ. The CDR3 extends over 13 amino acids. V gave up 5 bases and J gave up 3 bases, with 10 bases separating them. CDR3 coding DNA: TGTGCCAGCAGCCACCTCAGTGAAGAGACCCAGTACTTC. This sequence encodes CASSHLSEETQYF.

This clonotype came up many times. This rearrangement joins TRBV2 to TRBJ2-3; weak D call: TRBD2 (5 bases). CDR1 is SNHLY, CDR2 FYNNEI, per germline. This CDR3 is 16 amino acids long. With 2 bases removed from V and 4 bases from J, the gap between germline ends came to 16 bases. The CDR3 region is CASSEYGNLGSDTQYF. For the CDR3, the DNA is TGTGCCAGCAGTGAATACGGGAATCTAGGTTCAGATACGCAGTATTTT.